Described below is a single T cell receptor beta chain sequence and its context. Germline V gene sequence: CDR1 KGHSH, CDR2 LQKENI. With 4 bases clipped from V and 3 bases from J, the junction kept 14 bases outside the gene matches. The CDR3 is 18 residues long. This record comes from a study of Tregs in tolerant kidney transplant recipients. The repertoire was sequenced with immunoSEQ multiplex PCR; TCRdb's copy has only in-frame clones and lacks some. Of some 110,000 clones in the sample, roughly 93% were seen once. The chain is built from TRBV18 and TRBJ1-4; 7 bases match TRBD1. The sequence was collected from a human donor in good health. Specimen: CD4+ T cells from blood. The CDR3 spells CASSRRDRRNRANEKLFF. In DNA, the CDR3 is TGTGCCAGCTCACGACGGGACAGACGTAATCGGGCTAATGAAAAACTGTTTTTT. The full variable domain, rest sourced from reference TRBV18 and TRBJ1-4, is NAGVMQNPRHLVRRRGQEARLRCSPMKGHSHVYWYRQLPEEGLKFMVYLQKENIIDESGMPKERFSAEFPKEGPSILRIQQVVRGDSAAYFCASSRRDRRNRANEKLFFGSGTQLSVL.